What follows are 29 T cell receptor beta chains derived from one specimen sequenced in a study of T cell responses to AZD1222 COVID-19 vaccine. Here immunoSEQ multiplex PCR was the method, and the copy in TCRdb shows in-frame clones only, minus some. The sample holds 100,000 or so clones, 85% to 90% seen once. The specimen was peripheral blood, collected on day 0 of AZD1222 vaccination. The receptors shown here come from an adult in good health.

This chain links TRBV30 with TRBJ1-2; unclear D gene. V was shortened by 0 bases and J by 8 bases, with 13 bases between the two germline ends. The CDR3 consists of 13 residues. Germline V gives CDR1 GTSNPN, CDR2 SVGIG (reference sequence). In nucleotides, the CDR3 is TGTGCCTGGAGTGTAGGACGGTCCGTGGGCTACACCTTC. Protein product: CAWSVGRSVGYTF.

The rearrangement uses TRBV28 and TRBJ2-7; TRBD2 aligns across 9 bases. From germline, CDR1 is MDHEN and CDR2 SYDVKM. The CDR3 is made up of 15 amino acids. The ends lost 0 bases at V and 7 bases at J; junction bases unmatched: 7. CDR3 coding DNA: TGTGCCAGCAGTTTATGGTCTGGCGGGGGGGAGGAGCAGTACTTC. This translates into CASSLWSGGGEEQYF.

The chain recombines TRBV7-8 with TRBJ2-6; D gene unclear. The germline CDR1 and CDR2 sequences are SGHVS and FQNEAQ. Trimming left V 0 bases short and J 1 base short, with 10 bases between. CDR3 length equals 17 residues. The CDR3 bases are TGTGCCAGCAGCTTAGCGGCGACTCTGTCTGGGGCCAACGTCCTGACTTTC. This encodes CASSLAATLSGANVLTF.

V usage is TRBV4-1 and J usage is TRBJ1-1, with 7 bases that match TRBD1. This CDR3 spans 16 amino acids. Germline CDR1 and CDR2: MGHRA and YSYEKL. Trimming at V came to 0 bases and at J to 3 bases, leaving 7 bases not matched to a gene. As DNA, the CDR3 is TGCGCCAGCAGCCAAGACAAGGCAGGGGGGTACACTGAAGCTTTCTTT. It translates to CASSQDKAGGYTEAFF.

This chain joins TRBV30 and TRBJ1-2; no definite D call. In germline, CDR1 is GTSNPN, CDR2 SVGIG (reference sequence). The V gene lost 4 bases and the J gene lost 8 bases, with 14 bases spanning the gap. The CDR3 extends over 12 amino acids. CDR3 DNA: TGTGCCTGGATGCAACCTGGCGGGGGCTACACCTTC. This translates into CAWMQPGGGYTF.

The chain is built from TRBV3-1 (or the pseudogene TRBV3-2) and TRBJ2-1; 13 bases map to TRBD2. The CDR3 loop spans 16 amino acids. In germline, CDR1 is LGHDT, CDR2 YNNKEL (reference sequence). V was clipped by 4 bases and J by 7 bases; unmatched bases: 7. The CDR3 here is CASSRKLAGGLNEQFF. Written as DNA, the CDR3 is TGTGCCAGCAGCCGAAAACTAGCGGGGGGGCTTAATGAGCAGTTCTTC.

This sequence joins TRBV10-1 and TRBJ2-3; 13 positions agree with TRBD2. V gave up 6 bases and J gave up 2 bases; unmatched junction bases: 5. CDR3 size: 16 residues. Germline CDR1 and CDR2: WNHNN and SYGVQD (reference sequence). This chain's CDR3 is CASSGGLAGLTDTQYF. Written as DNA, the CDR3 is TGCGCCAGCAGCGGGGGACTAGCGGGGCTCACAGATACGCAGTATTTT.

The CDR3 sequence is CSARSDTQYF. CDR3 bases: TGCAGTGCTAGGTCAGATACGCAGTATTTT. V usage is TRBV20-1 and J usage is TRBJ2-3, with D hard to call. The CDR3 length is 10 residues. CDR1 and CDR2 (germline): DFQATT, SNEGSKA (reference sequence). V was trimmed by 3 bases and J by 4 bases, leaving 2 bases between them.

The CDR3 protein is CASSLEGLQPQHF. The CDR3 DNA reads TGTGCCAGCAGTTTAGAAGGGCTACAGCCCCAGCATTTT. The chain has TRBV12-3 or TRBV12-4 and TRBJ1-5; D is undetermined. V was cut by 1 base and J by 7 bases, with 8 bases left in between. The CDR3 contains 13 residues.

The CDR3 region is CASPGQAFNGYTF. The CDR3 DNA follows: TGTGCGTCCCCGGGACAGGCGTTTAATGGCTACACCTTC. The V and J genes are TRBV30 and TRBJ1-2; TRBD1 matches at 8 bases. The CDR3 runs to 13 residues. Per germline, CDR1 GTSNPN and CDR2 SVGIG (reference sequence).

The chain recombines TRBV18 with TRBJ1-1, with 8 nucleotides matching TRBD1. This CDR3 has 15 residues. The J segment lost 4 bases and the V segment lost 4 bases, leaving 8 bases of the junction unmatched. Germline values: CDR1 KGHSH, CDR2 LQKENI. CDR3 DNA sequence: TGTGCCAGCTCACAAGCGGACAGGGAGGGCACTGAAGCTTTCTTT. Translation: CASSQADREGTEAFF.

This chain links TRBV11-2 with TRBJ1-1, with D unclear. The CDR3 has 12 residues. The V end was cut by 1 base, the J end by 8 bases, with 8 bases between. Germline V gives CDR1 SGHAT, CDR2 FQNNGV. This chain's CDR3 is CASSLAQPEAFF. CDR3 bases: TGTGCCAGCAGCTTAGCACAACCCGAAGCTTTCTTT.

V usage is TRBV9 and J usage is TRBJ1-1, with a tentative D call TRBD1 (5 bases). The CDR3 sequence is 14 residues long. Germline CDR1 SGDLS, CDR2 YYNGEE. Trimming cost V 2 bases and J 1 base, with 9 bases left between them. The DNA for the CDR3 is TGTGCCAGCAGCGTGGCAGGGACGAACACTGAAGCTTTCTTT. It translates to CASSVAGTNTEAFF.

This chain connects TRBV27 to TRBJ2-3, with 9 positions matching TRBD2. Per the germline V gene, CDR1 is MNHEY and CDR2 is SMNVEV (reference sequence). The junction had 9 bases not matched to a gene; V was cut back by 6 bases and J by 2 bases. The length of the CDR3 is 16 residues. CDR3: CASRPRERGDTDTQYF. The CDR3 DNA reads as TGTGCCAGCAGGCCCCGAGAGCGGGGGGACACAGATACGCAGTATTTT.

This clone ranks as medium-sized (0.01 to 0.1%). This chain joins TRBV6-1 and TRBJ1-3; 8 nucleotides agree with TRBD1. The CDR3 runs to 15 residues. V shed 3 bases and J 3 bases; nucleotides not matched to a gene: 4. CDR1 and CDR2 from the germline V gene are MNHNS and SASEGT. The CDR3 protein is CASSETGEGGNTIYF. In DNA, the CDR3 is TGTGCCAGCAGTGAGACAGGGGAGGGTGGAAACACCATATATTTT.

The chain is built from TRBV30 and TRBJ2-7; 7 bases agree with TRBD1. The ends lost 3 bases at V and 3 bases at J; junction bases unmatched: 5. This CDR3 spans 13 amino acids. Germline V lookup: CDR1 GTSNPN, CDR2 SVGIG (reference sequence). The CDR3 here is CAWSETGFYEQYF. As DNA, the CDR3 is TGTGCCTGGAGCGAGACAGGGTTCTACGAGCAGTACTTC.

The V call is TRBV6-6, the J call TRBJ2-3, with 9 bases aligning to TRBD2. Germline assignment: CDR1 MNHNY and CDR2 SVGAGI (reference sequence). After removal of 4 bases from V and 3 bases from J, the junction contained 8 bases not matched to a gene. This CDR3 is built from 16 residues. This chain's CDR3 is CASSSPSTSGTDTQYF. CDR3 in DNA: TGTGCCAGCAGTTCACCTTCGACTAGCGGAACAGATACGCAGTATTTT.

The table lists this clone with a count of one. DNA of the CDR3: TGTGCCAGTAGTATAGCGAACGGTGAAGCTTTCTTT. Amino acids: CASSIANGEAFF. The chain is built from TRBV19 and TRBJ1-1; D not resolved. Germline V gene sequence: CDR1 LNHDA, CDR2 SQIVND (reference sequence). V shed 1 base and J shed 7 bases, with 7 bases lying between them. CDR3 length equals 12 residues.

V is TRBV6-5 and J is TRBJ2-3; TRBD1 agrees at 8 bases. This CDR3 spans 16 amino acids. Germline V lookup: CDR1 MNHEY, CDR2 SVGAGI. J gave up 5 bases and V 6 bases, and 13 bases lay outside the gene matches. The CDR3 sequence: CASRYTGDRGLDTQYF. For the CDR3, the DNA is TGTGCCAGCAGATACACAGGCGACAGGGGACTAGATACGCAGTATTTT.

The CDR3 region is CASSLAGTAKLFF. In DNA form, the CDR3 reads TGTGCCAGCAGCTTAGCGGGTACTGCGAAACTGTTTTTT. The genes are TRBV7-9 and TRBJ1-4; D remains ambiguous. CDR1 and CDR2 from the germline V gene are SEHNR and FQNEAQ (reference sequence). This CDR3 has 13 amino acids. The V and J ends lost 0 bases and 11 bases respectively, with 10 bases between them.

J is TRBJ2-1 and V is TRBV5-1; D gene ambiguous. The V and J ends lost 4 bases and 12 bases respectively, with 17 bases between them. Germline-derived CDR1 and CDR2 are SGHRS and YFSETQ. CDR3 length equals 13 residues. In DNA, the CDR3 is TGCGCCAGCAGCGATAACAGTGCGTTGGGGCAGTTCTTC. This gives the protein CASSDNSALGQFF.

This sequence joins TRBV5-1 and TRBJ1-1; D might be TRBD1 (5 bases). This CDR3 comprises 13 residues. Germline-derived CDR1 and CDR2 are SGHRS and YFSETQ. V lost 4 bases and J 2 bases, leaving 9 bases between the germline ends. The CDR3 DNA reads as TGCGCCAGCAGCGTCAGGGATAACACTGAAGCTTTCTTT. Encoded protein: CASSVRDNTEAFF.

The rearrangement links TRBV29-1 to TRBJ1-3, with D unresolved. The ends were cut back, 6 bases at V and 3 bases at J, with 15 bases in the middle. The CDR3 is 14 amino acids. Germline V gives CDR1 SQVTM, CDR2 ANQGSEA. CDR3 protein: CSVTLGALGNTIYF. CDR3 coding DNA: TGCAGCGTAACCTTGGGTGCTCTTGGAAACACCATATATTTT.

This chain connects TRBV19 to TRBJ1-6; the match to TRBD1 covers 7 bases. The length of the CDR3 is 15 residues. V shed 8 bases, J shed 10 bases, and the junction held 14 bases outside the gene matches. CDR1 is LNHDA, CDR2 SQIVND, per germline (reference sequence). CDR3 in DNA: TGTGCCAGTCGTCACCCAGGGACAGCCAGATCACCCCTCCACTTT. It is translated as CASRHPGTARSPLHF.

The rearrangement links TRBV5-6 to TRBJ1-2; weak D call: TRBD1 (5 bases). Per germline, CDR1 SGHDT and CDR2 YYEEEE. The CDR3 contains 14 residues. The ends were cut back, 2 bases at V and 6 bases at J, with 14 bases in the middle. The CDR3 loop reads CASSFLPGLNGYTF. For the CDR3, the DNA is TGTGCCAGCAGCTTTCTGCCGGGACTGAATGGCTACACCTTC.

The chain employs TRBV4-1 and TRBJ1-3, with TRBD1 matching over 7 bases. J gave up 1 base and V 1 base, and 4 bases lay outside the gene matches. Germline assignment: CDR1 MGHRA and CDR2 YSYEKL. The CDR3 totals 16 residues. The DNA for the CDR3 is TGCGCCAGCAGCCAAGGACAGGGAAATTCTGGAAACACCATATATTTT. Translated, it gives CASSQGQGNSGNTIYF.

The rearrangement uses TRBV7-3 and TRBJ2-1, with 10 bases lining up with TRBD1. CDR3 size: 13 residues. CDR1 is SGHTA, CDR2 FQGTGA, per germline. The ends lost 3 bases at V and 7 bases at J; junction bases unmatched: 0. In DNA, the CDR3 is TGTGCCAGCAGCTTGGACAGGGGGAATGAGCAGTTCTTC. Protein product: CASSLDRGNEQFF.

The chain joins TRBV9 to TRBJ1-2; the match to TRBD1 covers 7 bases. The trim removed 3 bases at V and 9 bases at J, leaving 5 bases unmatched. This CDR3 has 12 residues. From germline, CDR1 is SGDLS and CDR2 YYNGEE. This chain's CDR3 is CASSAYRGSYTF. The CDR3 nucleotides are TGTGCCAGCAGCGCTTACAGGGGTAGCTACACCTTC. Combining the CDR3 with reference TRBV9 and TRBJ1-2 gives the whole variable domain DSGVTQTPKHLITATGQRVTLRCSPRSGDLSVYWYQQSLDQGLQFLIQYYNGEERAKGNILERFSAQQFPDLHSELNLSSLELGDSALYFCASSAYRGSYTFGSGTRLTVV.

The chain is built from TRBV3-1 (or the pseudogene TRBV3-2) and TRBJ2-5; unclear D gene. V lost 5 bases and J lost 9, with 19 bases in between. The CDR3 contains 14 residues. Germline assignment: CDR1 LGHDT and CDR2 YNNKEL (reference sequence). This CDR3 is CASSNSAIGVAQYF. In DNA form, the CDR3 reads TGTGCCAGCAGCAACTCCGCTATAGGTGTGGCCCAGTACTTC.